The 16 T cell receptor beta chains below all came from one sample that was sequenced in a study of low-dose radiotherapy and immunotherapy resistance in tumors. Time point meaning: after trial treatment. This sample's treatment: LDRT plus nivolumab, ipilimumab, low-dose cyclophosphamide and aspirin (RACIN trial). First-strand cDNA relied on TRAV- and TRBV-specific primers spanning alpha and beta chains. The authors ran 15 to 20 PCR cycles to amplify TCRs with a constant-region primer and V-primer adapter. TCRdb called the reads again in MiXCR, with one record for every CDR3 protein. The sample contains roughly 30,000 distinct CDR3 sequences, 45% to 55% of which appear only once. Sample: PBMCs, taken after low-dose radiotherapy plus immunotherapy. These receptor sequences come from a male donor with gallbladder cancer.

Sample share makes this clonotype medium-sized. V gene TRBV2 combines with J gene TRBJ1-5; D uncertain. CDR3 length equals 15 residues. Per germline, CDR1 SNHLY and CDR2 FYNNEI. Trimming removed 6 bases at V and 6 bases at J, with 18 bases between. CDR3 region: CASRPERGGGQPQHF. CDR3 bases: TGTGCCAGCAGGCCGGAACGGGGTGGAGGTCAGCCCCAGCATTTT.

The genes are TRBV10-3 and TRBJ2-7; TRBD2 matches at 14 bases. CDR1 and CDR2 from the germline V gene are ENHRY and SYGVKD. Germline trimming cut 8 bases from V and 0 bases from J; bases unmatched to any gene: 3. This CDR3 comprises 15 residues. The CDR3 DNA follows: TGTGCCATCGGACTAGCGGGGGGAATCTCCTACGAGCAGTACTTC. It specifies CAIGLAGGISYEQYF.

To note about this clonotype: Only one base separates this from a far larger clonotype, so it likely reflects a read error. The chain is built from TRBV7-9 and TRBJ2-7, with 7 bases lining up with TRBD2. V lost 5 bases and J lost 8; bases outside the gene matches: 3. This CDR3 comprises 11 residues. CDR1 is SEHNR and CDR2 is FQNEAQ in the germline V gene (reference sequence). The CDR3 coding sequence is TGTGCCAGCAGCACCGGGACTAAGCAGTACTTC. It codes for CASSTGTKQYF.

V and J are TRBV6-2 or TRBV6-3 and TRBJ2-4, with 7 positions matching TRBD1. J lost 6 bases, V lost 6 bases, and 5 bases had no gene match. Germline V gene sequence: CDR1 MNHEY, CDR2 SVGEGT. This CDR3 region has 13 residues. CDR3 residues: CASRGTALNIQYF. In nucleotides, the CDR3 is TGTGCCAGCAGGGGGACAGCCTTAAACATTCAGTACTTC.

This clonotype is deemed medium-sized. This rearrangement joins TRBV2 to TRBJ2-1, with 11 positions matching TRBD1. Germline loops: CDR1 SNHLY, CDR2 FYNNEI. The CDR3 is made up of 14 amino acids. Trimming removed 6 bases from V and 3 bases from J; junction bases left unmatched: 1. The CDR3 here is CASRGTGGYNEQFF. As DNA, the CDR3 is TGTGCCAGCAGGGGGACAGGGGGCTACAATGAGCAGTTCTTC.

This clonotype was recorded a few times. The limits of the CDR3 on the DNA are not certain, so only TCRdb's listed CDR3 is given. The chain carries TRBV6-2 or TRBV6-3 and TRBJ2-2; the D call of TRBD2 is as the table states it, not checked on the DNA. Germline CDR1 is MNHEY and CDR2 is SVGEGT. The CDR3 contains 16 residues when both ends are counted. The CDR3 protein is CASSQLSRRLGELFFF.

The genes are TRBV6-2 or TRBV6-3 and TRBJ2-7, with D tentatively TRBD1 or TRBD2 (7 bases each). V was clipped by 7 bases and J by 4 bases, with 17 bases between them. Germline CDR1 MNHEY, CDR2 SVGEGT. The CDR3 is 14 residues long. The CDR3 protein is CASTMTGTTYEQYF. The CDR3 DNA reads TGTGCCAGCACTATGACAGGGACTACTTACGAGCAGTACTTC.

This clonotype is categorized as medium-sized. V gene TRBV5-1 combines with J gene TRBJ1-4; a weak D match, TRBD1 (5 bases). Trimming shortened V by 2 bases and J by 6 bases, and 14 bases separated the two germline ends. CDR3 length equals 15 residues. Germline V gene sequence: CDR1 SGHRS, CDR2 YFSETQ. CDR3 nucleotides: TGCGCCAGCAGCTTTTACTTAGGGGCAGATGAAAAACTGTTTTTT. Its translation: CASSFYLGADEKLFF.

By sample share, this clonotype is medium-sized. The chain employs TRBV2 and TRBJ2-1; a weak D match, TRBD2 (6 bases). Per germline, CDR1 SNHLY and CDR2 FYNNEI. V was pared by 8 bases and J by 15 bases, with 11 bases between. CDR3 length: 9 amino acids. DNA of the CDR3: TGTGCCAGCGGGGGAGGAGGGTTCTTC. Translated: CASGGGGFF.

CDR3 bases: TGTGCCAGCAGCCCCGATGGGGGGACCATCACAGATACGCAGTATTTT. It codes for CASSPDGGTITDTQYF. The genes are TRBV5-6 and TRBJ2-3, with D perhaps matching TRBD2 (6 bases). CDR1 is SGHDT, CDR2 YYEEEE, per germline. The CDR3 runs to 16 residues. V shed 4 bases and J shed 2 bases, with 17 bases lying between them.

The chain couples TRBV29-1 to TRBJ1-5, with D maybe TRBD1 (6 bases). Germline lookup yields CDR1 SQVTM and CDR2 ANQGSEA. With 6 bases removed from V and 3 bases from J, the gap between germline ends came to 12 bases. CDR3 length: 13 residues. This CDR3 reads CSVGGQNNQPQHF. CDR3 nucleotides: TGCAGCGTCGGCGGACAGAACAATCAGCCCCAGCATTTT. Variable domain in full (rest from reference TRBV29-1 and TRBJ1-5): SAVISQKPSRDICQRGTSLTIQCQVDSQVTMMFWYRQQPGQSLTLIATANQGSEATYESGFVIDKFPISRPNLTFSTLTVSNMSPEDSSIYLCSVGGQNNQPQHFGDGTRLSIL.

In this sample, this clonotype turned up many times. The V gene is TRBV29-1, the J gene TRBJ2-3; 7 bases align to TRBD1. The ends lost 8 bases at V and 2 bases at J; junction bases unmatched: 7. Per the germline V gene, CDR1 is SQVTM and CDR2 is ANQGSEA. The CDR3 consists of 13 residues. In DNA, the CDR3 is TGCAGCCCCCGGACAGGACCCACAGATACGCAGTATTTT. The encoded protein is CSPRTGPTDTQYF.

The chain has TRBV20-1 and TRBJ2-4, with D perhaps TRBD2 (6 bases). CDR3 length: 14 residues. V shed 0 bases and J shed 3 bases, with 9 bases lying between them. CDR1 DFQATT and CDR2 SNEGSKA come from the germline V gene (reference sequence). In nucleotides, the CDR3 is TGCAGTGCTAGAGATCCGGAGGGCAAAAACATTCAGTACTTC. Translation: CSARDPEGKNIQYF.

The sample holds one count of this clonotype. Since a far larger clone is one base different, this is likely a read error. The chain is built from TRBV5-1 and TRBJ2-1; D possibly matches TRBD1 or TRBD2 (5 bases each). The J call may be faulty, since TRBJ2-7 better matches the DNA end. The CDR3 runs to 16 residues. Per germline, CDR1 SGHRS and CDR2 YFSETQ. This chain's CDR3 is CASSPNWGTRSYEQYF. The CDR3 nucleotides are TGCGCCAGCAGCCCTAATTGGGGGACCCGCTCCTACGAGCAGTACTTC.

This rearrangement joins TRBV5-6 to TRBJ2-3; D is unclear. The CDR3 extends over 16 amino acids. V lost 1 base, J lost 3 bases, and 15 bases lay in between. CDR1 and CDR2 (germline): SGHDT, YYEEEE. CDR3 coding DNA: TGTGCCAGCAGCTTGTCCCGCCGAACAGATACAGATACGCAGTATTTT. This translates into CASSLSRRTDTDTQYF.

This clonotype was detected many times. V gene TRBV29-1 combines with J gene TRBJ2-7; the D is unclear. The CDR3 runs to 14 residues. The germline V and J ends were trimmed by 0 bases and 1 base, with 10 bases remaining between them. The germline CDR1 and CDR2 sequences are SQVTM and ANQGSEA. CDR3 residues: CSVEDGGGSYEQYF. CDR3 DNA: TGCAGCGTTGAAGATGGTGGCGGTTCCTACGAGCAGTACTTC.